This TCR beta chain was found in a study of human T cells and chemical hapten exposure. Time point noted: patch test 2, 6 weeks after DPC sensitization. Treatment reported: therapeutic diphenylcyclopropenone sensitization with weekly scalp DPC. This clonotype has just a few counts. The CDR3 is made up of 15 amino acids. Trimming left V 4 bases short and J 2 bases short, with 16 bases between. Germline CDR1 is SGHRS and CDR2 is YFSETQ. It was the library that attached unique molecular identifiers to individual cDNA molecules. Each CDR3 protein gets one entry after TCRdb re-called the RACE reads with MiXCR. This table has 360,000 or so distinct CDR3 sequences, about 6% appearing once.

The TCR was taken from a woman in her late teens or twenties with alopecia areata. Some clones in this sample may be carry-over from other donors' samples. The rearrangement uses TRBV5-1 and TRBJ2-7; D might be TRBD1 or TRBD2, each matching 5 bases. The material was whole blood, obtained in connection with sensitization to the hapten diphenylcyclopropenone (DPC). In DNA form, the CDR3 reads TGCGCCAGCAGCACTAACCGGGACGGGCCCTACGAGCAGTACTTC. Translated, it gives CASSTNRDGPYEQYF.